This T cell receptor beta chain emerged from a study of blood T cell repertoires in COVID-19 (TCRdb year 2020). Regarding the study in general: Samples covering the acute and convalescent phases of COVID-19 were provided by collaborators in the United States, Italy and Spain. The prospective study material was composed of cDNA or gDNA derived from T cells, B-cell-depleted T cells, or PBMCs. Subjects who had been exposed to COVID-19, were actively infected with it, or had recovered from it provided the deeply sampled blood TCRbeta repertoires that made up the dataset. The repertoires were made available in a free public database intended to serve as a resource for research on the immune response to SARS-CoV-2. Samples were obtained from the ongoing ImmuneRACE study (first 160 participants) and from 1,254 subjects provided by 6 global collaborators. Sample metadata almost always included a de-identified subject ID, COVID-19 status, age in years and sex. Where available, HLA class I and class II types were obtained from metadata supplied by the sample provider rather than from assay-based typing. The full study reports these points: How much clinical and demographic metadata was included differed by source and by participant, and the metadata was provided uncurated.

The immunoSEQ Assay, a bias-controlled multiplex PCR, was used to amplify TCRbeta CDR3 regions from genomic DNA. On the authors' methods: Nucleated cell counts per sample were estimated from amplification of reference gene primers within the assay. To quantify the absolute abundance of each unique TCRbeta CDR3 rearrangement, sequence reads were collapsed and filtered. For each sample, productive Simpson clonality was calculated as the square root of Simpson's diversity index across productive rearrangements. TCRdb took over this immuneACCESS table, retaining in-frame rearrangements with V and J assigned. Such tables are incomplete; in checked studies, under half of the missing clones stem from an unresolved V gene, and the remainder is unexplained. For V, J and clone size, that table is used; D and trimming come from the DNA. Recorded for this sample are 200,000 or so clones; more than 85% of them occurred a single time. The ten largest clones represent under 2.5% of the sample.

Turning to this clone: The specificity of this receptor is unknown. No much larger clone exists at a distance of one base, and base qualities are not known.

The germline V gene sets CDR1 to SGHVS and CDR2 to FNYEAQ. V loses 5 bases of germline sequence and J loses 11 bases, and the interval between the two ends is 19 bases. The CDR3 sequence holds 13 residues, the cysteine and phenylalanine included. The retained sequence is limited to the CDR3, 39 bases, with the frame set at the first base. Each collaborating institution followed its own protocols to collect whole blood in K2EDTA tubes. For TCRbeta analysis, collaborators shipped samples as frozen whole blood, isolated PBMCs, or DNA extracted from either of those sample types. This receptor was identified in a middle-aged man with active or convalescent COVID-19. Sequencing was done on a sample of peripheral blood. The chain uses TRBV7-6 and TRBJ2-7; TRBD2 could be the D gene, as 5 bases match. The CDR3 loop reads CASSPLSDLREYF. The DNA is as follows: TGTGCCAGCAGCCCCCTATCGGACCTGCGGGAGTACTTC.